This paragraph reports one TCR beta chain. The antigen is not known. The source of the sample is a study of shared clonotypes between healthy human individuals. Overall study: A couple of women and three men aged 18 to 49 made up the donors.

In the naive CD8 group, cells lacked CD45RO and were positively selected for CCR7, so terminally differentiated effector memory CD45RA+ cells were left out. TCRdb's table, derived via immunoSEQ multiplex PCR, lists solely in-frame clones and lacks some. The profile covers roughly 2.1 million clones, with about 93% appearing a single time and about 1.8% taken by the ten largest. CDR3 length: 16 residues. Trimming stripped 3 bases from V and 1 base from J, with 15 bases between. Germline V gives CDR1 SGHVS, CDR2 FQNEAQ. Study outcomes and limitations: Rarefaction curves obtained for sorted subsets showed sequencing incomplete despite large depth. When compared with the clonotypes that were shared by all four sorted-subset donors, the non-shared clonotypes turned out to have lower generation probabilities.

The sequence was collected from a man between 18 and 29 years old in good health. Some clones in this sample may be carry-over from other donors' samples. Input material: naive CD8+ T cells from PBMCs. V usage is TRBV7-8 and J usage is TRBJ1-1; no definite D call. The CDR3 bases are TGTGCCAGCAGCTTGGATCAGAGATCAAGGAACACTGAAGCTTTCTTT. As protein: CASSLDQRSRNTEAFF.